The present T cell receptor beta chain was sequenced within a study of Graves' ophthalmopathy and Graves' hyperthyroidism. Study background: Samples of peripheral blood were obtained at initial diagnosis, prior to treatment of any kind. Whole-study findings and limits: A roughly 76% specificity and just under 90% sensitivity were achieved by a 13-signature model that separated ophthalmopathy from stable hyperthyroidism. In blood appeared most of the expanded thyroid clonotypes whose frequency exceeded 0.001.

TCR beta CDR3 amplification used RNA transcripts. Second-round multiplex PCR came after first-round RT-PCR with HTBI primers. TCRdb re-called the multiplex PCR reads through MiXCR, storing one row per CDR3 protein. The table has around 670,000 distinct CDR3 sequences, 35% to 50% seen once. This clonotype came up a few times. The antigen remains unidentified. Germline-derived CDR1 and CDR2 are SEHNR and FQNEAQ (reference sequence). This CDR3 has 17 amino acids. J lost 0 bases, V lost 0 bases, and 7 bases had no gene match. The sample taken for sequencing was peripheral blood. The receptor was derived from an adult man with Graves' ophthalmopathy. V is TRBV7-9 and J is TRBJ1-2; 7 positions agree with TRBD1. For the CDR3, the DNA is TGTGCCAGCAGCTTAGCGAGTTCAGGGGGGACTAACTATGGCTACACCTTC. It translates to CASSLASSGGTNYGYTF.